Shown below are 21 T cell receptor beta chains from a single sample sequenced in a study of Graves' ophthalmopathy and Graves' hyperthyroidism. The authors amplified TCR beta CDR3 regions from RNA transcripts. HTBI primers primed a first-round RT-PCR, and a second-round multiplex PCR followed. TCRdb analysed the multiplex PCR reads with MiXCR anew, one entry per CDR3 protein. The data hold 620,000 or so distinct CDR3 sequences, with around a fifth observed a single time. Sequencing was carried out using peripheral blood. These receptor sequences come from a woman between 18 and 29 years old with stable Graves' hyperthyroidism. Some clones in this sample may be carry-over from other donors' samples.

J is TRBJ2-5 and V is TRBV7-9; possible D gene TRBD2, 6 bases. Deletions cut 5 bases from V and 4 bases from J, with 14 bases between. The CDR3 has 14 residues. CDR1 SEHNR and CDR2 FQNEAQ come from the germline V gene (reference sequence). CDR3 region: CASSGLRRGETQYF. CDR3 nucleotide sequence: TGTGCCAGCAGCGGTCTCCGGAGGGGAGAGACCCAGTACTTC.

This rearrangement joins TRBV6-5 to TRBJ2-7; D remains unclear. The CDR3 sequence is 12 residues long. V dropped 0 bases and J dropped 4 bases, with 4 bases sitting between them. CDR1 MNHEY and CDR2 SVGAGI come from the germline V gene. The CDR3 reads CASSYSEYEQYF. CDR3 sequence (DNA): TGTGCCAGCAGTTACTCGGAATACGAGCAGTACTTC.

Ten or more counts support this clonotype. DNA of the CDR3: TGTGCCAGTAGGCGGGACAGTAGCTCCTACGAGCAGTACTTC. Its translation: CASRRDSSSYEQYF. J is TRBJ2-7 and V is TRBV12-3 or TRBV12-4; D possibly corresponds to TRBD1 (7 bases). With 9 bases removed from V and 0 bases from J, the gap between germline ends came to 15 bases. CDR3 length: 14 residues.

This clonotype was seen many times. The genes are TRBV20-1 and TRBJ1-1; D call uncertain. Germline CDR1 is DFQATT and CDR2 is SNEGSKA (reference sequence). The V gene lost 7 bases and the J gene lost 1 base, with 4 bases spanning the gap. CDR3 length: 10 amino acids. The CDR3 reads CSDGNTEAFF. DNA for the CDR3: TGCAGTGACGGGAACACTGAAGCTTTCTTT.

In this sample, this clonotype turned up many times. V gene TRBV27 combines with J gene TRBJ1-2; D remains ambiguous. V was shortened by 5 bases and J by 7 bases, with 14 bases between the two germline ends. The CDR3 is made up of 13 amino acids. Germline values: CDR1 MNHEY, CDR2 SMNVEV (reference sequence). CDR3 in amino acids: CASSTLSSGGYTF. The CDR3 nucleotides are TGTGCCAGCAGTACCCTGAGTTCGGGTGGCTACACCTTC.

This clonotype occurred many times. This chain links TRBV6-5 with TRBJ2-2; a weak D match, TRBD2 (5 bases). Germline V gene sequence: CDR1 MNHEY, CDR2 SVGAGI. The V and J ends lost 6 bases and 7 bases respectively, with 12 bases between them. The CDR3 extends over 13 amino acids. The CDR3 nucleotides read TGTGCCAGCAGCCCACGAGGGAACGGGGAGCTGTTTTTT. Protein sequence: CASSPRGNGELFF.

There are many counts of this clonotype. The V gene is TRBV5-1, the J gene TRBJ1-2; D gene uncertain. V lost 2 bases and J lost 7, with 12 bases in between. Germline V lookup: CDR1 SGHRS, CDR2 YFSETQ. CDR3 size: 13 residues. The CDR3 spells CASSFLGGSGYTF. The CDR3 DNA sequence: TGCGCCAGCAGCTTTTTGGGTGGTTCTGGCTACACCTTC. Together with reference TRBV5-1 and TRBJ1-2, the CDR3 gives the full variable domain: KAGVTQTPRYLIKTRGQQVTLSCSPISGHRSVSWYQQTPGQGLQFLFEYFSETQRNKGNFPGRFSGRQFSNSRSEMNVSTLELGDSALYLCASSFLGGSGYTFGSGTRLTVV.

The genes are TRBV27 and TRBJ2-5, with 9 bases that match TRBD1. This CDR3 spans 15 amino acids. Germline V gene sequence: CDR1 MNHEY, CDR2 SMNVEV (reference sequence). The V segment lost 4 bases and the J segment 7 bases; nucleotides outside the gene matches: 10. In nucleotides, the CDR3 is TGTGCCAGCAGTTCCCGGGGACAGGGAGGGTTGACCCAGTACTTC. Amino acid sequence: CASSSRGQGGLTQYF.

This clonotype was picked up many times. V and J are TRBV11-2 and TRBJ2-7; the D is unclear. V lost 8 bases and J lost 3, with 5 bases in between. Germline-derived CDR1 and CDR2 are SGHAT and FQNNGV. This CDR3 spans 10 amino acids. CDR3 loop: CASGLYEQYF. CDR3 nucleotides: TGTGCCAGCGGTCTCTACGAGCAGTACTTC.

Concerning this clonotype itself: This sequence may be a read error, since a much larger clone differs from it by one base. The rearrangement joins TRBV28 to TRBJ2-1; 9 bases map to TRBD2. The CDR3 loop spans 13 amino acids. In germline, CDR1 is MDHEN, CDR2 SYDVKM. CDR3 sequence (DNA): TGTGCCAGCAGAGGGACTAGCAGCTATGAGAAGTTCTTC. It is translated as CASRGTSSYEKFF. Using reference TRBV28 and TRBJ2-1 for the parts outside the CDR3, the full variable domain is DVKVTQSSRYLVKRTGEKVFLECVQDMDHENMFWYRQDPGLGLRLIYFSYDVKMKEKGDIPEGYSVSREKKERFSLILESASTNQTSMYLCASRGTSSYEKFFGPGTRLTVL.

The chain couples TRBV5-1 to TRBJ2-5; the D gene could be TRBD1 or TRBD2 (6 bases each). Per germline, CDR1 SGHRS and CDR2 YFSETQ. The CDR3 is made up of 15 amino acids. V was pared by 4 bases and J by 1 base, with 14 bases between. The CDR3 is CASSRRGGPQETQYF. The CDR3 nucleotides read TGCGCCAGCAGCCGGAGAGGGGGGCCCCAAGAGACCCAGTACTTC. The variable domain in full, completed from reference TRBV5-1 and TRBJ2-5, reads KAGVTQTPRYLIKTRGQQVTLSCSPISGHRSVSWYQQTPGQGLQFLFEYFSETQRNKGNFPGRFSGRQFSNSRSEMNVSTLELGDSALYLCASSRRGGPQETQYFGPGTRLLVL.

This clonotype was detected only a few times. This chain uses TRBV3-1 with TRBJ1-1, with D maybe TRBD1 (5 bases). Trimming took 4 bases from V and 7 from J, leaving 16 bases between them. Germline lookup yields CDR1 LGHDT and CDR2 YNNKEL (reference sequence). This CDR3 spans 14 amino acids. CDR3 protein: CASSPQTGGGEAFF. CDR3 DNA: TGTGCCAGCAGCCCACAAACCGGTGGGGGTGAAGCTTTCTTT. The full variable domain, with the rest looked up from reference TRBV3-1 and TRBJ1-1, is DTAVSQTPKYLVTQMGNDKSIKCEQNLGHDTMYWYKQDSKKFLKIMFSYNNKELIINETVPNRFSPKSPDKAHLNLHINSLELGDSAVYFCASSPQTGGGEAFFGQGTRLTVV.

This clonotype was counted many times. The CDR3 nucleotides read TGTGCCAGCAATGAGGACCGGGACAGGGGGAGAACTGAAGCTTTCTTT. Encoded protein: CASNEDRDRGRTEAFF. The V call is TRBV12-3 or TRBV12-4, the J call TRBJ1-1; 11 nucleotides line up with TRBD1. This CDR3 is built from 16 residues. Trimming took 7 bases from V and 5 from J; bases not matched to a gene: 12.

The CDR3 protein is CASSRSPGQPYEQYF. CDR3 sequence (DNA): TGTGCCAGCAGTCGCTCACCGGGACAGCCCTACGAGCAGTACTTC. The chain uses TRBV6-1 and TRBJ2-7; 7 positions match TRBD1. The CDR3 runs 15 residues. Unmatched junction bases numbered 9, after V lost 5 bases and J lost 2 bases. From germline, CDR1 is MNHNS and CDR2 SASEGT.

The table lists this clonotype with many counts. The chain is built from TRBV5-1 and TRBJ2-5, with 7 bases lining up with TRBD1. This CDR3 comprises 13 residues. The junction had 8 bases not matched to a gene; V was cut back by 7 bases and J by 5 bases. Germline CDR1 reads SGHRS; CDR2 reads YFSETQ. CDR3 in DNA: TGCGCCAGCTTCGGACAGGCCGGGGAGACCCAGTACTTC. Translation: CASFGQAGETQYF. Combining the CDR3 with reference TRBV5-1 and TRBJ2-5 gives the whole variable domain KAGVTQTPRYLIKTRGQQVTLSCSPISGHRSVSWYQQTPGQGLQFLFEYFSETQRNKGNFPGRFSGRQFSNSRSEMNVSTLELGDSALYLCASFGQAGETQYFGPGTRLLVL.

This clonotype came up many times. At one end, the junction sequence differs from germline, possibly due to a read error. The chain has TRBV7-2 and TRBJ1-1; maybe TRBD1 (5 bases). This CDR3 has 15 residues. Per the germline V gene, CDR1 is SGHTA and CDR2 is FQGNSA. The CDR3 sequence: CASSIAGGMNTEAFF. CDR3 DNA: TGTGCCAGCAGCATAGCTGGGGGGATGAACACTGAAGCTTTCTTT.

This clonotype showed up just a few times. A junction end diverges from the germline sequence, so it may reflect a read error. The chain joins TRBV7-7 to TRBJ2-2; TRBD1 agrees at 8 bases. CDR1 and CDR2 from the germline V gene are SSHAT and FNYEAQ (reference sequence). This CDR3 spans 14 amino acids. The CDR3 DNA sequence: TGTGCTAGCAGCGCCGGGACAGGAACCGGGGAGCTGTTTTTT. Translation gives CASSAGTGTGELFF.

Worth noting for this clonotype: A much larger clone differs by one base, so this may be a read error. V is TRBV19 and J is TRBJ2-7; no clear D. Germline-derived CDR1 and CDR2 are LNHDA and SQIVND (reference sequence). This CDR3 is 14 amino acids long. In DNA form, the CDR3 reads TGTGTCAGTACGTGGGGTATAGGCTCCTACGAGCAGTACTTC. It is translated as CVSTWGIGSYEQYF.

This clonotype was seen ten or more times. This rearrangement joins TRBV18 to TRBJ1-1; possible D gene TRBD1, 5 bases. In germline, CDR1 is KGHSH, CDR2 LQKENI. Trimming left V 3 bases short and J 1 base short, with 12 bases between. CDR3 length equals 15 residues. This CDR3 reads CASSPVAGRNTEAFF. In nucleotides, the CDR3 is TGTGCCAGCTCACCGGTGGCAGGGAGGAACACTGAAGCTTTCTTT.

This chain joins TRBV4-2 and TRBJ2-2; 12 bases map to TRBD2. The J segment lost 3 bases and the V segment lost 6 bases, leaving 11 bases of the junction unmatched. CDR3 length equals 18 residues. Per germline, CDR1 LGHNA and CDR2 YNFKEQ. CDR3 protein: CASRLAGGPDWDTGELFF. For the CDR3, the DNA is TGTGCCAGCAGACTAGCGGGAGGCCCGGATTGGGACACCGGGGAGCTGTTTTTT.

This sequence joins TRBV19 and TRBJ1-2, with unresolved D. CDR3 length: 13 amino acids. V was trimmed by 7 bases and J by 0 bases, leaving 9 bases between them. Germline lookup yields CDR1 LNHDA and CDR2 SQIVND (reference sequence). The CDR3 here is CASTPDANYGYTF. CDR3 DNA: TGTGCCAGTACCCCCGACGCTAACTATGGCTACACCTTC.